The TCR beta chain under discussion was sequenced for a study of shared clonotypes between healthy human individuals. Positive CCR7 selection of CD45RO-negative cells yielded the naive CD8 cells, and terminally differentiated effector memory CD45RA+ cells were excluded. The protocol was immunoSEQ multiplex PCR, while the TCRdb copy is restricted to in-frame clones and leaves out a portion. The table lists 750,000 to 1,000,000 clones, almost 95% of them singletons. This CDR3 region has 18 residues. The trim removed 3 bases at V and 5 bases at J, leaving 16 bases unmatched. Germline CDR1 reads KGHSH; CDR2 reads LQKENI.

Sequencing was performed on naive CD8+ T cells sorted from blood. The sequence came from a man under 40 in good health. The chain uses TRBV18 and TRBJ2-7, with 10 bases fitting TRBD2. The DNA of the CDR3 is TGTGCCAGCTCACCCCCCGCTAGCGGGAGAACCCGCCGCGACGAGCAGTACTTC. This sequence encodes CASSPPASGRTRRDEQYF. Looking up the rest from reference TRBV18 and TRBJ2-7 gives the full variable domain: NAGVMQNPRHLVRRRGQEARLRCSPMKGHSHVYWYRQLPEEGLKFMVYLQKENIIDESGMPKERFSAEFPKEGPSILRIQQVVRGDSAAYFCASSPPASGRTRRDEQYFGPGTRLTVT.